Listed below are T cell receptor beta chains from one sample, sequenced in a study of Ad26.COV2.S vaccination and SARS-CoV-2 variants. The assay was immunoSEQ multiplex PCR, and TCRdb's table has in-frame clones only and misses some. The data contain about 420,000 clones, around 87% of them singletons. The specimen comprised peripheral blood, sampled in a trial of Ad26.COV2.S vaccine versus placebo. These receptors were obtained from a person aged 18-60 years who received the Ad26.COV2.S COVID-19 vaccine or a placebo. Both conserved end residues are part of each CDR3. D genes are given only for firm matches. Size is stated for part of the rows, as once, few or many counts, or as a class when the clone is expanded.

j_call v_call clone_size d_call cdr3_aa cdr3_nt
TRBJ2-3 TRBV10-3 NA TRBD2 CASTGTSGGPSTDTQYF TGTGCCAGCACCGGGACTAGCGGGGGGCCAAGCACAGATACGCAGTATTTT
TRBJ2-7 TRBV30 NA NA CAWRGISYEQYF TGTGCCTGGCGGGGAATCTCCTACGAGCAGTACTTC
TRBJ2-2 TRBV5-5 NA NA CASNRQNANTGELFF TGTGCCAGCAACAGACAAAATGCGAACACCGGGGAGCTGTTTTTT
TRBJ1-2 TRBV10-3 NA NA CAISRDEPFYGYTF TGTGCCATTAGCCGGGACGAACCTTTTTATGGCTACACCTTC
TRBJ2-1 TRBV5-1 NA TRBD2 CASSAPTSGGRLFF TGCGCCAGCAGCGCCCCGACTAGCGGGGGTCGGTTGTTCTTC
TRBJ2-1 TRBV7-3 once TRBD2 CASSLMGLAGSLYNEQFF TGTGCCAGCAGCTTAATGGGACTAGCGGGGAGTTTGTACAATGAGCAGTTCTTC
TRBJ2-3 TRBV7-6 NA NA CASSPTGTDTQYF TGTGCCAGCAGCCCAACCGGCACAGATACGCAGTATTTT
TRBJ2-4 TRBV4-1 once TRBD1 CASSQPTQGARGRVQYF TGCGCCAGCAGCCAACCTACACAGGGGGCCCGGGGAAGGGTTCAGTACTTC
TRBJ1-2 TRBV6-5 few NA CASRMGFYGYTF TGTGCCAGTAGAATGGGGTTCTATGGCTACACCTTC
TRBJ1-5 TRBV5-6 NA TRBD1 CASSRGTGGSNQPQHF TGTGCCAGCAGCAGAGGGACAGGGGGTAGCAATCAGCCCCAGCATTTT
TRBJ1-4 TRBV5-4 NA TRBD1 CASSLGTGYPNEKLFF TGTGCCAGCAGCCTCGGGACAGGGTACCCTAATGAAAAACTGTTTTTT
TRBJ2-7 TRBV20-1 NA NA CSASRGWQYF TGCAGTGCTAGCAGGGGTTGGCAGTACTTC
TRBJ1-6 TRBV19 NA TRBD1 CASRPRTGNNSPLHF TGTGCCAGTAGACCCCGGACAGGGAATAATTCACCCCTCCACTTT
TRBJ1-1 TRBV7-6 NA NA CASSPMLRRRDGGTEAFF TGTGCCAGCAGCCCTATGTTGCGCAGGCGTGATGGGGGCACTGAAGCTTTCTTT
TRBJ2-7 TRBV4-1 NA NA CASSRDETYEQYF TGCGCCAGCAGCCGTGACGAAACCTACGAGCAGTACTTC
TRBJ2-3 TRBV15 NA NA CATSRIERPDTDTQYF TGTGCCACCAGCCGCATCGAGCGTCCAGACACAGATACGCAGTATTTT
TRBJ2-3 TRBV29-1 once TRBD2 CSLPLSGYTDTQYF TGCAGCCTACCGCTTAGCGGGTACACAGATACGCAGTATTTT